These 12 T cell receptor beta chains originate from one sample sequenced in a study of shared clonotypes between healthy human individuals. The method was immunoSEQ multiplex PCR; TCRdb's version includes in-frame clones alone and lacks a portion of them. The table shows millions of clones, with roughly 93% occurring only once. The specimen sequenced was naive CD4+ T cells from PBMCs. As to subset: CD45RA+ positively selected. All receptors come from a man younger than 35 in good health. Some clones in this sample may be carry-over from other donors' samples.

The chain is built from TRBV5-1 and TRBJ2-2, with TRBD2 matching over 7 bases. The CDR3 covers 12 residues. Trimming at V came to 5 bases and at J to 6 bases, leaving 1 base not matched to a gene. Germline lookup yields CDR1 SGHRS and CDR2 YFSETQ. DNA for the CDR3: TGCGCCAGCAGGCGGGAGTCCGGGGAGCTGTTTTTT. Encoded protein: CASRRESGELFF.

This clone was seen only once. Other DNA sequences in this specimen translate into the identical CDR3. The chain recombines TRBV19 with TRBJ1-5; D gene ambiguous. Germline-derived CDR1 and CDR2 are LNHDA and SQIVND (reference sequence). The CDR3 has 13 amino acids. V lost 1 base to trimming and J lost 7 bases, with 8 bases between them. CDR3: CASSIAQNQPQHF. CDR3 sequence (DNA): TGTGCCAGTAGTATAGCTCAGAACCAGCCCCAGCATTTT.

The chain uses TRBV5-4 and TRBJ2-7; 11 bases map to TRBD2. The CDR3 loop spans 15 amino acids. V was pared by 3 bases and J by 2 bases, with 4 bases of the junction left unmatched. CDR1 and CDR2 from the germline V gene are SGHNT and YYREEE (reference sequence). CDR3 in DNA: TGTGCCAGCAGCTCTAGCGGGAGGCCGACCTACGAGCAGTACTTC. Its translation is CASSSSGRPTYEQYF.

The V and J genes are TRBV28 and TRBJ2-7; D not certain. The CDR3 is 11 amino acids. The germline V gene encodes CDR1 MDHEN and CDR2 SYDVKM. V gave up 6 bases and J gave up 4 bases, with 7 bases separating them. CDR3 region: CASRQYYEQYF. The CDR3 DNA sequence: TGTGCCAGCAGGCAGTATTACGAGCAGTACTTC. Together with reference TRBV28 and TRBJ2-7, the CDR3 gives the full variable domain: DVKVTQSSRYLVKRTGEKVFLECVQDMDHENMFWYRQDPGLGLRLIYFSYDVKMKEKGDIPEGYSVSREKKERFSLILESASTNQTSMYLCASRQYYEQYFGPGTRLTVT.

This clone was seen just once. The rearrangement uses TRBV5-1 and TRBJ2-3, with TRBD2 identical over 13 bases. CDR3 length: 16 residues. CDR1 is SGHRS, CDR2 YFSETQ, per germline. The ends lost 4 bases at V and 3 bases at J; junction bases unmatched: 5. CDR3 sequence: CASSPGLAGDTDTQYF. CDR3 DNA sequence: TGCGCCAGCAGCCCAGGACTAGCGGGAGATACAGATACGCAGTATTTT. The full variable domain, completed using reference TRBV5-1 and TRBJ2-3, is KAGVTQTPRYLIKTRGQQVTLSCSPISGHRSVSWYQQTPGQGLQFLFEYFSETQRNKGNFPGRFSGRQFSNSRSEMNVSTLELGDSALYLCASSPGLAGDTDTQYFGPGTRLTVL.

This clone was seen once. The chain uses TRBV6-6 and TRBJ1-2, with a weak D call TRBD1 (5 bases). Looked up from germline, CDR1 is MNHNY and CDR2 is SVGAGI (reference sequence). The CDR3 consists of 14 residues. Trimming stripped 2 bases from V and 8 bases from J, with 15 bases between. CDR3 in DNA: TGTGCCAGCAGTTACAGGGGCCCCGGGGAGGGCTACACCTTC. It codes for CASSYRGPGEGYTF.

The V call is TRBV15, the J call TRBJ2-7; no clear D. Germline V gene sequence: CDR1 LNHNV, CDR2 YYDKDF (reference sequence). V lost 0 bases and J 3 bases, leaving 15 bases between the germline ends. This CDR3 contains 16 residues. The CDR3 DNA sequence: TGTGCCACCAGCAGAGACGGAGCCTCTGCCGTCTACGAGCAGTACTTC. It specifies CATSRDGASAVYEQYF.

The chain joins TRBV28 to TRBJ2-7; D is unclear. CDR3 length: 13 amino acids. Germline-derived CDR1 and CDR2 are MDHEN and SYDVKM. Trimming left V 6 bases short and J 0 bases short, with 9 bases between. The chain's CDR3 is CASRGSSSYEQYF. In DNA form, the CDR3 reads TGTGCCAGCAGGGGGTCGAGCTCCTACGAGCAGTACTTC.

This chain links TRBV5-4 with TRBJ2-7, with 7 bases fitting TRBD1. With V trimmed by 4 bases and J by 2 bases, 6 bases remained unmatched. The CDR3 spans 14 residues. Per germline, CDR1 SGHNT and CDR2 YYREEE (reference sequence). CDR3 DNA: TGTGCCAGCAGCCGGGACAGTGTGGCCTACGAGCAGTACTTC. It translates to CASSRDSVAYEQYF.

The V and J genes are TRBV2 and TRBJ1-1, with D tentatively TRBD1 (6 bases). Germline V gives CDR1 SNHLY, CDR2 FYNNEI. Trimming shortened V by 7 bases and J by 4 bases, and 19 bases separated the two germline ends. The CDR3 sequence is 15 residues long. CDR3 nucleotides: TGTGCCAGCATGCTCTGGACAGCGGGCCCCACTGAAGCTTTCTTT. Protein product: CASMLWTAGPTEAFF.

CDR3 DNA: TGTGCCAGCAGCTCCCAGACTAGCGGGGGGACCGGGGAGCTGTTTTTT. It translates to CASSSQTSGGTGELFF. This chain links TRBV11-3 with TRBJ2-2; 13 positions agree with TRBD2. This CDR3 is 16 amino acids long. Germline loops: CDR1 SGHNT, CDR2 YENEEA. J was trimmed by 5 bases and V by 4 bases; bases with no gene match: 4.

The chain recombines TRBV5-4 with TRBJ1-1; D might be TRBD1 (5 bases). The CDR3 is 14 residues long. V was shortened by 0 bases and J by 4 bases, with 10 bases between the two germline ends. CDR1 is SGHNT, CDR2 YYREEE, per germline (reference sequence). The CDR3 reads CASSLEGSRTEAFF. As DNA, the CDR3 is TGTGCCAGCAGCTTGGAGGGGTCCCGCACTGAAGCTTTCTTT.